This paragraph covers one T cell receptor beta chain sequence. Looked up from germline, CDR1 is SQVTM and CDR2 is ANQGSEA. The V and J ends lost 2 bases and 6 bases respectively, with 7 bases between them. The CDR3 spans 12 residues. Repertoires were generated with immunoSEQ multiplex PCR, while TCRdb's copy carries only in-frame clones and drops some. The data hold some 130,000 clones, with approximately 94% observed a single time. The data were taken from a study of control samples from healthy donors and cancer patients. The chain joins TRBV29-1 to TRBJ2-2; D is uncertain. Material: blood. The TCR was taken from a man in his thirties or forties in good health. The CDR3 sequence is CSVENRPGELFF. CDR3 DNA sequence: TGCAGCGTTGAAAACAGACCCGGGGAGCTGTTTTTT.